This T cell receptor beta chain was recorded in a study of technical replicates of blood from several donors. Only one count was recorded for this clone. The CDR3 length is 15 residues. The germline gives CDR1 MNHEY, CDR2 SMNVEV (reference sequence). With 5 bases clipped from V and 8 bases from J, the junction kept 9 bases outside the gene matches. Profiled with immunoSEQ multiplex PCR; TCRdb holds only in-frame clones, not every one. This sample has 55,000 to 75,000 clones, with roughly 91% found just once. The rearrangement links TRBV27 to TRBJ1-6; 7 bases are shared with TRBD1. Sequencing input: PBMCs. The receptor's source is a human donor in good health. Some clones in this sample may be carry-over from other donors' samples. The CDR3 coding sequence is TGTGCCAGCAGTCCGACCGGGACAGCGGATTCACCCCTCCACTTT. This encodes CASSPTGTADSPLHF.